This T cell receptor (beta chain) was sequenced in a study of technical replicates of blood from a few donors (dated by TCRdb to the late 2010s). Library preparation employed the immunoSEQ multiplex PCR assay. Entries here come from immuneACCESS through TCRdb and include only in-frame sequences with V and J called. Some clones fail to appear in such tables; in the studies checked, an unresolved V gene covers under half of the shortfall, and the cause of the remainder is unknown. The sample data list some 58,000 clones, and roughly 94% of these were observed just once. Jointly, the top ten make up 0.2% to 0.25% of the sample. A note on this clone: Its antigen is currently not known. The record has no base qualities; no much larger clone is one base away.

Sequenced sample: T cells isolated from PBMCs. This receptor was obtained from a human donor in good health.

The nucleotide sequence is TGTGCCAGCATTGTTCGCAATGAGCAGTTCTTC. Translated, it reads CASIVRNEQFF. The chain employs TRBV5-6 and TRBJ2-1; a confident D gene designation cannot be given. Including the terminal cysteine and phenylalanine, the CDR3 comprises 11 residues. Only the CDR3 region is kept as DNA, spanning 33 bases read in frame from base 1. CDR1 SGHDT and CDR2 YYEEEE were looked up in the germline V gene. Trimming costs V 6 bases and J 6 bases, and their ends lie 7 bases apart.